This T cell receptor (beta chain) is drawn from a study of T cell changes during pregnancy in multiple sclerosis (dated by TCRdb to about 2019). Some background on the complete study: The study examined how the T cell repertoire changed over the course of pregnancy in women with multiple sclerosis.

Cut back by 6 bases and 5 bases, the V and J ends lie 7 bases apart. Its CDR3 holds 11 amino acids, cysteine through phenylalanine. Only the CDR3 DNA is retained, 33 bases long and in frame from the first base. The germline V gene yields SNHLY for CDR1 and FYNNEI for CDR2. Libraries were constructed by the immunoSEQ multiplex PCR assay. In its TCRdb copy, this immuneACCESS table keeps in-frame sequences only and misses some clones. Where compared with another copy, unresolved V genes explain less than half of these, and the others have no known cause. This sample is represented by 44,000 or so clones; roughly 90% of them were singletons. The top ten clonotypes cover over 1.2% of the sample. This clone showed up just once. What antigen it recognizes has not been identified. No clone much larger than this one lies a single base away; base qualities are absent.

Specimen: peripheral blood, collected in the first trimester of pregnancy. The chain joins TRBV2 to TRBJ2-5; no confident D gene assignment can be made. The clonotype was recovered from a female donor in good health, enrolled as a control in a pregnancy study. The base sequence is TGTGCCAGCAGCCACAAGGAGACCCAGTACTTC. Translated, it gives CASSHKETQYF.